One and the same sample provided the 8 T cell receptor beta chains below, sequenced in a study of low-dose radiotherapy and immunotherapy resistance in tumors. Described time point: after trial treatment. The treatment is: LDRT plus nivolumab, ipilimumab, low-dose cyclophosphamide and aspirin (RACIN trial). TRAV- and TRBV-specific primers were used for first-strand cDNA, which covered alpha and beta chains. TCR amplification ran roughly 20 PCR cycles using constant-region and V-primer adapter primers. TCRdb re-derived calls from the reads in MiXCR, one entry per CDR3 protein. Counted here are almost 45,000 distinct CDR3 sequences, about 25% occurring once; the ten biggest clones make up over 9.5%. Here the sequenced sample was PBMCs, taken after low-dose radiotherapy plus immunotherapy. The receptors derive from a male donor with prostate cancer.

Turning to this clonotype: One base separates it from a far larger clone, so it is likely a read error. V usage is TRBV6-2 or TRBV6-3 and J usage is TRBJ2-2, with D maybe TRBD1 (8 bases). The CDR3 is 15 amino acids. The V gene's germline CDR1 is MNHEY and CDR2 SVGEGT. CDR3 residues: CGSRGGTGNTGELFF. CDR3 DNA sequence: TGTGGCAGCAGGGGAGGGACAGGGAACACCGGGGAGCTGTTTTTT.

Only one count was recorded for this clonotype. With a far larger clone one base away, a read error is the likely cause. J is TRBJ2-7 and V is TRBV20-1; 8 bases match TRBD1. This CDR3 contains 13 residues. V dropped 6 bases and J dropped 7; count of bases not matched to a gene: 11. Germline-derived CDR1 and CDR2 are DFQATT and SNEGSKA (reference sequence). The CDR3 nucleotides are TGCAGTGCCCCAGGGGGCTTAAGGAATGAGCAGTACTTC. It encodes CSAPGGLRNEQYF.

The chain combines TRBV5-4 with TRBJ2-6; the D gene is possibly TRBD2 (5 bases). The CDR3 extends over 18 amino acids. V dropped 0 bases and J dropped 2 bases, with 15 bases sitting between them. The V gene's germline CDR1 is SGHNT and CDR2 YYREEE (reference sequence). DNA of the CDR3: TGTGCCAGCAGCTTGGGGCTAGCCCCAGCCCCTGGGGCCAACGTCCTGACTTTC. Translating gives CASSLGLAPAPGANVLTF.

This clonotype was seen repeatedly, ten times or more. The chain combines TRBV6-5 with TRBJ2-7, with 7 bases that match TRBD2. The CDR3 is made up of 15 amino acids. With 7 bases clipped from V and 2 bases from J, the junction kept 11 bases outside the gene matches. Germline values: CDR1 MNHEY, CDR2 SVGAGI. In nucleotides, the CDR3 is TGTGCCAGCACCCCCGGCGGGAGTAGGGCCTACGAGCAGTACTTC. It translates to CASTPGGSRAYEQYF.

This clonotype was counted only a few times. This sequence joins TRBV5-1 and TRBJ2-7; no clear D. With 0 bases removed from V and 3 bases from J, the gap between germline ends came to 7 bases. Germline V lookup: CDR1 SGHRS, CDR2 YFSETQ. This CDR3 region has 13 residues. CDR3 sequence: CASSLAGHYEQYF. The CDR3 DNA sequence: TGCGCCAGCAGCTTGGCGGGCCACTACGAGCAGTACTTC.

As to this clonotype: This likely came from a read error, as a far larger clone is one base away. This chain links TRBV29-1 with TRBJ2-1, with unresolved D. There are 12 residues in the CDR3. V was cut by 3 bases and J by 10 bases, with 13 bases left in between. Germline CDR1 SQVTM, CDR2 ANQGSEA. The CDR3 loop reads CSVEGYSYEQFF. The DNA for the CDR3 is TGCAGCGTTGAGGGATACTCCTACGAGCAGTTCTTC.

This clonotype was seen many times. The V call is TRBV6-6, the J call TRBJ2-5; 10 bases fit TRBD2. CDR3 length: 14 residues. Germline CDR1 and CDR2: MNHNY and SVGAGI (reference sequence). After removal of 8 bases from V and 6 bases from J, the junction contained 9 bases not matched to a gene. In DNA, the CDR3 is TGTGCCAGCCAAGGAGCGGGGGGGCTGAAGACCCAGTACTTC. Translating gives CASQGAGGLKTQYF.

This clonotype showed up many times. J is TRBJ2-1 and V is TRBV11-2, with 7 bases identical to TRBD2. The length of the CDR3 is 13 residues. The junction had 2 bases not matched to a gene; V was cut back by 1 base and J by 8 bases. Germline V CDR1 and CDR2: SGHAT, FQNNGV. As DNA, the CDR3 is TGTGCCAGCAGCTTAGCGGGAGGTTATGAGCAGTTCTTC. It encodes CASSLAGGYEQFF.